Described below is a single T cell receptor (beta chain) sequence and its context. What it recognizes is unknown. Germline lookup yields CDR1 MNHEY and CDR2 SMNVEV (reference sequence). The ends lost 4 bases at V and 6 bases at J; junction bases unmatched: 5. The length of the CDR3 is 14 residues. The data are from a study of human T cells and chemical hapten exposure. Overall study: The patients were mostly female; they had alopecia areata, totalis or universalis.

Findings of the study overall: Donors in the study had alopecia, meaning their immune response may differ from healthy people's.

TCRdb re-called the RACE reads through MiXCR, storing one row per CDR3 protein. The repertoire holds 95,000 to 100,000 distinct CDR3 sequences, with 12% as singletons. Time point noted: patch test 1, 2 weeks after DPC sensitization. Treatment given: therapeutic diphenylcyclopropenone sensitization with weekly scalp DPC. The origin of this receptor is a woman aged 40 to 55 with alopecia areata. Some clones in this sample may be carry-over from other donors' samples. This specimen consisted of whole blood, obtained in connection with sensitization to the hapten diphenylcyclopropenone (DPC). The chain links TRBV27 to TRBJ2-4; 8 bases line up with TRBD2. CDR3 amino acids: CASSYRGGGNIQYF. The DNA of the CDR3 is TGTGCCAGCAGTTACCGGGGGGGAGGAAACATTCAGTACTTC.